The entry below describes one T cell receptor beta chain. Antigen specificity is unknown. This entry is derived from a study of CD8 T cells in ankylosing spondylitis. The study's findings and limits: The authors reported significant enrichment of disease-linked clones in matched ankylosing spondylitis synovial fluid.

TCRdb re-called the 5' RACE reads through MiXCR, storing one row per CDR3 protein. This table has 350,000 or so distinct CDR3 sequences, approximately 10% appearing once. CDR3 length: 15 amino acids. The germline V and J ends were trimmed by 3 bases and 5 bases, with 17 bases remaining between them. V is TRBV12-3 or TRBV12-4 and J is TRBJ2-7; D unclear. The TCR originated in a female donor with ankylosing spondylitis or in good health (not recorded which). Sequencing was done on a sample of blood, either unsorted or a sorted T cell fraction (not recorded which). The CDR3 loop is CASSFELAEMDEQYF. In DNA, the CDR3 is TGTGCCAGCAGTTTTGAGTTGGCGGAGATGGACGAGCAGTACTTC.